Reported below is one T cell receptor (beta chain). Its antigen is unidentified. Regarding time point: baseline pretreatment blood. Treatment noted: 15 Gy SBRT to primary tumor, nephrectomy 4 weeks later. This entry comes from a study of radiation and T cells in renal cell carcinoma. Study results and limitations: Without pretreatment biopsies, baseline tumor clonotype presence was undetermined.

V shed 11 bases and J shed 3 bases, with 17 bases lying between them. Looked up from germline, CDR1 is LNHDA and CDR2 is SQIVND (reference sequence). CDR3 length equals 14 residues. TCRdb keeps only in-frame clones here, not all; method: immunoSEQ multiplex PCR. The table has 150,000 or so clones, roughly 90% seen once; the top ten hold 4.1%. This specimen consisted of blood, obtained from a patient whose treatment included radiotherapy and nephrectomy. This chain links TRBV19 with TRBJ1-5; a possible D gene is TRBD1 (5 bases). The clonotype comes from a woman between 70 and 85 years old with renal cell carcinoma. The CDR3 reads CASEQGKANQPQHF. The CDR3, as DNA: TGTGCCTCAGAGCAGGGAAAGGCCAATCAGCCCCAGCATTTT. Full variable domain (rest looked up from reference TRBV19 and TRBJ1-5): DGGITQSPKYLFRKEGQNVTLSCEQNLNHDAMYWYRQDPGQGLRLIYYSQIVNDFQKGDIAEGYSVSREKKESFPLTVTSAQKNPTAFYLCASEQGKANQPQHFGDGTRLSIL.